The source of this T cell receptor beta chain is a study of blood T cell repertoires in COVID-19. Study-level background: The United States, Italy and Spain provided the acute and convalescent COVID-19 samples.

Residents of approximately 25 US areas, aged about 18 to 95 years, made up the participants. Donors of Cohort 3 who recovered were those that had two negative PCRs, clearance, or symptom resolution. In the original processing: By means of reference gene primer amplification, nucleated cell counts were estimated. The data were produced by immunoSEQ multiplex PCR, yet TCRdb's version contains in-frame clones alone and is incomplete. The D gene and trimming were derived from the DNA, and the V and J assignments and clone size from that table. The top ten hold under 2.5% of the sample, which has 100,000 to 150,000 clones, 86% seen once. V was shortened by 3 bases and J by 0 bases, with 9 bases between the two germline ends. The CDR3 loop spans 14 amino acids. Germline V gene lookup returns CDR1 SEHNR and CDR2 FQNEAQ (reference sequence).

The sample comprised PBMCs or T cells enriched from blood (not recorded which). The gene calls are TRBV7-9 and TRBJ2-7; tentatively, D is TRBD1 (5 bases). The origin of this receptor is a woman aged 45-65 years who had recovered from COVID-19. The CDR3 reads CASSFEDTSYEQYF. The CDR3 coding sequence is TGTGCCAGCAGCTTCGAGGACACCTCCTACGAGCAGTACTTC.